Below are 29 T cell receptor beta chains sequenced from a single sample in a study of T cells in Graves' hyperthyroidism and ophthalmopathy. RNA transcripts provided the source from which TCR beta CDR3 regions were amplified. Carried out on the TCR CDR3, a first-round RT-PCR used the HTBI primer set. TCRdb redid the calling of the multiplex PCR reads with MiXCR, one entry per CDR3 protein. The repertoire holds about 350,000 distinct CDR3 sequences, with approximately 15% as singletons. Specimen: blood. Receptors originate from a woman in her 30s with Graves' hyperthyroidism.

This clonotype has a count of ten or more. V and J are TRBV2 and TRBJ2-1, with D unclear. The CDR3 covers 11 residues. Germline CDR1 SNHLY, CDR2 FYNNEI. Deletions cut 8 bases from V and 8 bases from J, with 10 bases between. The CDR3 spells CASSVVHEQFF. In DNA form, the CDR3 reads TGTGCCAGCTCCGTGGTCCATGAGCAGTTCTTC.

This clonotype has only a few counts. V usage is TRBV19 and J usage is TRBJ1-5; tentative D call: TRBD1 (6 bases). Germline loops: CDR1 LNHDA, CDR2 SQIVND (reference sequence). V dropped 2 bases and J dropped 4 bases, with 18 bases sitting between them. The CDR3 is 17 amino acids. The CDR3 nucleotides are TGTGCCAGTAGTATATACACCGGGACAACTACAAATCAGCCCCAGCATTTT. Translated, it gives CASSIYTGTTTNQPQHF.

There are a few counts of this clonotype. The CDR3 region is CSASTGTITGELFF. The CDR3 DNA reads as TGCAGTGCCTCCACCGGGACCATTACCGGGGAGCTGTTTTTT. V usage is TRBV20-1 and J usage is TRBJ2-2; possibly TRBD1 or TRBD2 for D (5 bases each). CDR1 and CDR2 from the germline V gene are DFQATT and SNEGSKA (reference sequence). CDR3 length equals 14 residues. Trimming cost V 6 bases and J 5 bases, with 16 bases left between them.

DNA of the CDR3: TGTGCCAGCAGCGTCAGACATTCCCCCGGCACCGGGGAGCTGTTTTTT. Amino acid sequence: CASSVRHSPGTGELFF. The J gene is TRBJ2-2, the V gene TRBV9; no reliable D call. V was shortened by 2 bases and J by 4 bases, with 15 bases between the two germline ends. CDR3 length: 16 amino acids. The germline V gene has CDR1 SGDLS and CDR2 YYNGEE.

The chain carries TRBV5-4 and TRBJ2-1, with 9 bases that match TRBD2. The CDR3 totals 15 residues. V shed 3 bases and J 2 bases; nucleotides not matched to a gene: 3. Germline loops: CDR1 SGHNT, CDR2 YYREEE (reference sequence). In nucleotides, the CDR3 is TGTGCCAGCAGCTACCCTAGCGGGACCTACAATGAGCAGTTCTTC. Translation gives CASSYPSGTYNEQFF.

This chain links TRBV20-1 with TRBJ2-2, with D perhaps matching TRBD1 (6 bases). The germline gives CDR1 DFQATT, CDR2 SNEGSKA (reference sequence). Trimming removed 4 bases at V and 3 bases at J, with 9 bases between. This CDR3 is 13 amino acids long. CDR3 region: CSANSGDTGELFF. CDR3 in DNA: TGCAGTGCTAACTCAGGGGACACCGGGGAGCTGTTTTTT.

This clonotype was picked up many times. This chain connects TRBV20-1 to TRBJ2-4, with TRBD2 matching over 7 bases. The CDR3 sequence is 16 residues long. The V gene end was trimmed by 5 bases and the J gene end by 0 bases; junction bases not matched to a gene: 10. CDR1 is DFQATT, CDR2 SNEGSKA, per germline (reference sequence). CDR3 sequence (DNA): TGCAGTGCTGGCAGGGTTGGGGGGGTAGCCAAAAACATTCAGTACTTC. Translating it yields CSAGRVGGVAKNIQYF.

The chain is built from TRBV15 and TRBJ2-2; D is unresolved. The CDR3 spans 13 residues. V gave up 1 base and J gave up 3 bases, with 3 bases separating them. Germline loops: CDR1 LNHNV, CDR2 YYDKDF (reference sequence). CDR3 amino acids: CATSRGDTGELFF. The CDR3 nucleotides are TGTGCCACCAGCAGAGGTGACACCGGGGAGCTGTTTTTT.

V and J are TRBV18 and TRBJ1-2, with 8 nucleotides matching TRBD1. The CDR3 consists of 16 residues. Germline V gene sequence: CDR1 KGHSH, CDR2 LQKENI. The ends lost 3 bases at V and 4 bases at J; junction bases unmatched: 10. CDR3 sequence (DNA): TGTGCCAGCTCACCGTTGGACAGGGAAAGGGGCTATGGCTACACCTTC. Protein sequence: CASSPLDRERGYGYTF.

The CDR3 nucleotides read TGCGCCAGCAGCCAAGTTGAAGGGCCCCAAGAGACCCAGTACTTC. Its translation: CASSQVEGPQETQYF. The gene calls are TRBV4-1 and TRBJ2-5; D gene uncertain. Between the trimmed V and J ends, which lost 1 base and 1 base, there was a span of 10 bases. Germline V gene lookup returns CDR1 MGHRA and CDR2 YSYEKL. CDR3 length equals 15 residues.

This clonotype was seen repeatedly, ten times or more. The J gene is TRBJ2-3, the V gene TRBV12-3 or TRBV12-4; the match to TRBD2 covers 10 bases. The V segment lost 3 bases and the J segment 6 bases; nucleotides outside the gene matches: 18. The CDR3 has 19 residues. The CDR3 bases are TGTGCCAGCAGTTTCGGGCTCCCATCACTAGCGGGAAGGGTGGATACGCAGTATTTT. Protein sequence: CASSFGLPSLAGRVDTQYF.

This clonotype has a count of ten or more. The V gene is TRBV20-1, the J gene TRBJ2-1; D is undetermined. V was pared by 6 bases and J by 7 bases, with 13 bases between. The germline V gene has CDR1 DFQATT and CDR2 SNEGSKA (reference sequence). The CDR3 runs to 12 residues. CDR3 sequence reads: CSAPFNLNEQFF. The CDR3 DNA reads as TGCAGTGCCCCCTTTAACCTGAATGAGCAGTTCTTC.

This clonotype was observed many times. The rearrangement joins TRBV19 to TRBJ1-1; D remains ambiguous. This CDR3 comprises 12 residues. Per germline, CDR1 LNHDA and CDR2 SQIVND (reference sequence). The CDR3 DNA sequence: TGTGCGGCCGGTAGACGGAACACTGAAGCTTTCTTT. Its translation is CAAGRRNTEAFF.

This clonotype came up many times. This chain uses TRBV7-2 with TRBJ2-7; 7 bases are a match to TRBD2. Germline assignment: CDR1 SGHTA and CDR2 FQGNSA. The CDR3 has 12 amino acids. Trimming took 5 bases from V and 3 from J; bases not matched to a gene: 1. The CDR3 sequence: CASSGGGYEQYF. In nucleotides, the CDR3 is TGTGCCAGCAGCGGGGGGGGCTACGAGCAGTACTTC.

This clonotype was seen ten or more times. V and J are TRBV2 and TRBJ1-1; D unclear. Germline V CDR1 and CDR2: SNHLY, FYNNEI. With 0 bases removed from V and 1 base from J, the gap between germline ends came to 6 bases. This CDR3 is built from 14 residues. CDR3 DNA sequence: TGTGCCAGCAGTGAAGCACCCAGGAACACTGAAGCTTTCTTT. Residues: CASSEAPRNTEAFF.

The V gene is TRBV5-6, the J gene TRBJ1-2; 7 nucleotides agree with TRBD1. Trimming cost V 6 bases and J 4 bases; bases outside gene matches: 12. The CDR3 is 15 residues long. Germline values: CDR1 SGHDT, CDR2 YYEEEE. This chain's CDR3 is CASTLPGQNLYGYTF. CDR3 bases: TGTGCCAGCACCCTCCCGGGACAGAACCTCTATGGCTACACCTTC. The whole variable domain, remainder taken from reference TRBV5-6 and TRBJ1-2, is DAGVTQSPTHLIKTRGQQVTLRCSPKSGHDTVSWYQQALGQGPQFIFQYYEEEERQRGNFPDRFSGHQFPNYSSELNVNALLLGDSALYLCASTLPGQNLYGYTFGSGTRLTVV.

The table lists this clonotype with a few counts. The CDR3 DNA reads as TGTGCCAGCAGCTTCACAGGGGTTGGAAACACCATATATTTT. Translating gives CASSFTGVGNTIYF. The rearrangement joins TRBV7-2 to TRBJ1-3; 7 bases are shared with TRBD1. J gave up 3 bases and V 3 bases, and 2 bases lay outside the gene matches. Germline V gene sequence: CDR1 SGHTA, CDR2 FQGNSA. This CDR3 has 14 residues.

This clonotype has more than one count but fewer than ten. V is TRBV20-1 and J is TRBJ2-3, with 11 nucleotides matching TRBD2. The germline V gene has CDR1 DFQATT and CDR2 SNEGSKA (reference sequence). J lost 6 bases, V lost 4 bases, and 18 bases had no gene match. This CDR3 is 18 amino acids long. CDR3 sequence: CSAKDLGLAEQTWDTQYF. CDR3 nucleotides: TGCAGTGCTAAGGACTTGGGACTAGCGGAACAAACTTGGGATACGCAGTATTTT.

The J gene is TRBJ2-7, the V gene TRBV4-3; 7 nucleotides agree with TRBD2. Per the germline V gene, CDR1 is LGHNA and CDR2 is YSLEER. This CDR3 has 14 residues. The V gene end was trimmed by 0 bases and the J gene end by 4 bases; junction bases not matched to a gene: 3. This chain's CDR3 is CASSQDRREYEQYF. CDR3 in DNA: TGCGCCAGCAGCCAAGATAGGCGGGAGTACGAGCAGTACTTC.

Turning to this clonotype: Given a much more abundant clone one base away, this may be a read error. The V call is TRBV20-1, the J call TRBJ2-7, with D unclear. The CDR3 sequence is 16 residues long. Germline-derived CDR1 and CDR2 are DFQATT and SNEGSKA (reference sequence). The CDR3: CSARGYQGRSSYEQCF. In DNA, the CDR3 is TGCAGTGCTAGAGGGTACCAAGGTCGGAGCTCCTACGAGCAGTGCTTC.

This clonotype was seen a handful of times. This chain joins TRBV29-1 and TRBJ2-7; maybe TRBD2 (5 bases). In germline, CDR1 is SQVTM, CDR2 ANQGSEA. Trimming shortened V by 6 bases and J by 6 bases, and 9 bases separated the two germline ends. CDR3 length: 10 residues. CDR3 loop: CSVRDTEQYF. As DNA, the CDR3 is TGCAGCGTCCGGGATACCGAGCAGTACTTC.

The gene calls are TRBV28 and TRBJ2-7, with D perhaps matching TRBD2 (6 bases). The CDR3 spans 18 residues. V was clipped by 3 bases and J by 2 bases, with 23 bases between them. Germline CDR1 is MDHEN and CDR2 is SYDVKM. The CDR3 protein is CASSFSSSGHKGTYEQYF. CDR3 DNA sequence: TGTGCCAGCAGTTTTTCGAGTAGCGGCCACAAAGGGACCTACGAGCAGTACTTC.

The chain is built from TRBV4-2 and TRBJ2-2, with D uncertain. This CDR3 comprises 17 residues. The germline CDR1 and CDR2 sequences are LGHNA and YNFKEQ. V was clipped by 0 bases and J by 1 base, with 12 bases between them. The CDR3 reads CASSQENAGLNTGELFF. The CDR3 DNA reads as TGTGCCAGCAGCCAAGAGAATGCCGGATTGAACACCGGGGAGCTGTTTTTT.

Concerning this clonotype: This may stem from a read error, because a much larger clone lies one nucleotide away. This chain uses TRBV2 with TRBJ2-2, with a possible D match to TRBD1 (5 bases). Germline CDR1 and CDR2: SNHLY and FYNNEI. The CDR3 consists of 15 residues. V was pared by 7 bases and J by 4 bases, with 16 bases between. The CDR3 DNA sequence: TGTGCCAGCACCGCCGAGACAGTCTTCACCGGGGAGCTGTTTTTT. It translates to CASTAETVFTGELFF.

This rearrangement joins TRBV7-3 to TRBJ1-2; maybe TRBD1 (5 bases). Deletions cut 6 bases from V and 7 bases from J, with 12 bases between. The CDR3 sequence is 12 residues long. CDR1 and CDR2 from the germline V gene are SGHTA and FQGTGA. This CDR3 is CASSNGGGGYTF. In DNA form, the CDR3 reads TGTGCCAGCAGTAACGGGGGTGGTGGCTACACCTTC.

This clonotype was counted many times. This rearrangement joins TRBV11-2 to TRBJ2-7; no definite D call. The germline V gene encodes CDR1 SGHAT and CDR2 FQNNGV. Trimming left V 5 bases short and J 3 bases short, with 11 bases between. The CDR3 totals 13 residues. The chain's CDR3 is CASSRSNNYEQYF. CDR3 bases: TGTGCCAGCAGCCGGAGCAATAACTACGAGCAGTACTTC.

This clonotype showed up just a few times. The J gene is TRBJ2-3, the V gene TRBV24-1, with D possibly matching TRBD1 (6 bases). Germline V lookup: CDR1 KGHDR, CDR2 SFDVKD. V dropped 5 bases and J dropped 4 bases, with 12 bases sitting between them. The CDR3 consists of 14 residues. The CDR3 nucleotides read TGTGCCACCAGTGGGGGGCTAGCTGCAGATACGCAGTATTTT. This sequence encodes CATSGGLAADTQYF.

The chain is built from TRBV20-1 and TRBJ2-3; the D gene could be TRBD1 or TRBD2 (5 bases each). This CDR3 contains 14 residues. CDR1 is DFQATT, CDR2 SNEGSKA, per germline (reference sequence). Trimming left V 5 bases short and J 4 bases short, with 16 bases between. CDR3 region: CSARRGRSADTQYF. In DNA form, the CDR3 reads TGCAGTGCTCGCCGGGGCAGGTCGGCAGATACGCAGTATTTT.

This clonotype was seen only a few times. CDR3 sequence reads: CSVDRTGSRDGYTF. In DNA form, the CDR3 reads TGCAGCGTTGACCGGACAGGCAGCAGGGATGGCTACACCTTC. This sequence joins TRBV29-1 and TRBJ1-2, with TRBD1 matching 7 bases. V shed 3 bases, J shed 6 bases, and the junction held 10 bases outside the gene matches. The CDR3 spans 14 residues. Germline V gives CDR1 SQVTM, CDR2 ANQGSEA.